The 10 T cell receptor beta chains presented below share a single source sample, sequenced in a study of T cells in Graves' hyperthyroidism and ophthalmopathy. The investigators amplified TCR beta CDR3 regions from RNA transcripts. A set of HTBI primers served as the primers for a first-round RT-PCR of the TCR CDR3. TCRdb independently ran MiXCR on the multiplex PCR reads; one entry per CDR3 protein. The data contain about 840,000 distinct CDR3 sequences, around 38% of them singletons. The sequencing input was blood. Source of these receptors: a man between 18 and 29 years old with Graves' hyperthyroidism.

CDR3 amino acids: CASSYDPDNYGYTF. The CDR3 DNA is TGTGCCAGCAGTTACGATCCTGACAACTATGGCTACACCTTC. The V gene is TRBV6-5, the J gene TRBJ1-2, with no clear D. The V end lost 2 bases, the J end lost 2 bases, and 9 bases lay between the germline ends. CDR1 MNHEY and CDR2 SVGAGI come from the germline V gene. The CDR3 extends over 14 amino acids.

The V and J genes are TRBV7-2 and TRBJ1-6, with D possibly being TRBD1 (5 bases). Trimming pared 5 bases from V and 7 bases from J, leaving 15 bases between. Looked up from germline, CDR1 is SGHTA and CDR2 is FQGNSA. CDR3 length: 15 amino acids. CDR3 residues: CASSRVGTENSPLHF. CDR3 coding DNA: TGTGCCAGCAGCCGGGTCGGGACGGAAAATTCACCCCTCCACTTT.

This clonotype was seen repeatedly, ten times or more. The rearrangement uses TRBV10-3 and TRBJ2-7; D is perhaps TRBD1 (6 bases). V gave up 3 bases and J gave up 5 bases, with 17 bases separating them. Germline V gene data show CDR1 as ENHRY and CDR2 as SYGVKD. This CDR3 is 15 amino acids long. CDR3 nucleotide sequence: TGTGCCATCAGTGAACCACAGGGCCTACGGAACGAGCAGTACTTC. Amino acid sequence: CAISEPQGLRNEQYF.

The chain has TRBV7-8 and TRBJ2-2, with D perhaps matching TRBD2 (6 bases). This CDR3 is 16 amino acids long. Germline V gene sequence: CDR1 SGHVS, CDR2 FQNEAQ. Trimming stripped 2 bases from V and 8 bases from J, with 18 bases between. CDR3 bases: TGTGCCAGCAGCTTAAAGGAGGGGAGATTGGGGGGGGAGCTGTTTTTT. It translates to CASSLKEGRLGGELFF.

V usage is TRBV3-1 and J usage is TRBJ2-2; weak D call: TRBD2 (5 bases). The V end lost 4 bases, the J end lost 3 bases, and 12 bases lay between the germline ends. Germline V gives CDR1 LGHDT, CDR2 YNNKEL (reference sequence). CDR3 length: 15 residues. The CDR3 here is CASSPLGLDTGELFF. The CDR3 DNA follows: TGTGCCAGCAGCCCCCTCGGACTCGACACCGGGGAGCTGTTTTTT.

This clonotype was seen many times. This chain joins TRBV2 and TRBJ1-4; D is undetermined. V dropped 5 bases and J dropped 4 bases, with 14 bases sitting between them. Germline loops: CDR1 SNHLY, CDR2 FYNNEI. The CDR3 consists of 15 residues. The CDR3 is CASSTRPGFNEKLFF. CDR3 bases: TGTGCCAGCAGTACAAGACCAGGATTTAATGAAAAACTGTTTTTT.

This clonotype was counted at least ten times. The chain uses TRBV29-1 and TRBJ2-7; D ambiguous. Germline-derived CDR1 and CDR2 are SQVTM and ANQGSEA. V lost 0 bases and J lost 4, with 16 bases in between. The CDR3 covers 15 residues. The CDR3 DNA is TGCAGCGTTGAAGAGGCTCTGCGTGGAGATTACGAGCAGTACTTC. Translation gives CSVEEALRGDYEQYF.

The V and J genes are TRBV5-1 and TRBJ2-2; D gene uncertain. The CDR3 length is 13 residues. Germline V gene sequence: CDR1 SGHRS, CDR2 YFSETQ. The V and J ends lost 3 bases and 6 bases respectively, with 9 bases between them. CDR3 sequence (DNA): TGCGCCAGCAGCTCGAGAATGCCCGGGGAGCTGTTTTTT. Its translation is CASSSRMPGELFF.

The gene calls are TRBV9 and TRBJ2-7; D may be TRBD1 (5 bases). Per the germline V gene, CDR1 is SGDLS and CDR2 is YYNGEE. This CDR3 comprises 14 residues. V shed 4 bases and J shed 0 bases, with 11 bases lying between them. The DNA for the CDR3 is TGTGCCAGCAGCCAGAGTGGGGCCTCCTACGAGCAGTACTTC. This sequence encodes CASSQSGASYEQYF.

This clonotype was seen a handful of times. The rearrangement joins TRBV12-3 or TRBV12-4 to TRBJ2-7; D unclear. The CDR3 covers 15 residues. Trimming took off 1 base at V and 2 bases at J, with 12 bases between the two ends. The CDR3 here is CASSLGNGPAYEQYF. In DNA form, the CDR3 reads TGTGCCAGCAGTTTAGGAAACGGACCGGCCTACGAGCAGTACTTC.